A single sample gave rise to the 10 T cell receptor beta chains below, sequenced in a study of radiotherapy plus CTLA-4 blockade in lung cancer. The data were produced by immunoSEQ multiplex PCR, yet TCRdb's version contains in-frame clones alone and is incomplete. The sample includes more than 75,000 clones, 65% to 75% of them seen just once. Sequenced here: peripheral blood, sampled from a patient treated with radiotherapy plus ipilimumab. The source is a human donor with non-small cell lung cancer who had a partial response to radiotherapy plus ipilimumab. Some clones in this sample may be carry-over from other donors' samples.

The CDR3, as DNA: TGTGCCAGCAGCTTCTACAGAGAAGAGGCTAGCGGGAGGTACAATGAGCAGTTCTTC. This sequence encodes CASSFYREEASGRYNEQFF. The chain joins TRBV12-1 to TRBJ2-1; no check of the table's D call, TRBD2, against the DNA was made. TRBV12-1 is a listed pseudogene. The CDR3 covers 19 residues.

The chain has TRBV19 and TRBJ1-4; D is undetermined. Germline values: CDR1 LNHDA, CDR2 SQIVND (reference sequence). Trimming cost V 7 bases and J 0 bases, with 15 bases left between them. CDR3 length: 16 amino acids. The CDR3 here is CASTRVAGATNEKLFF. CDR3 DNA sequence: TGTGCCAGTACTCGGGTGGCTGGAGCAACTAATGAAAAACTGTTTTTT.

V is TRBV19 and J is TRBJ2-1; a weak D match, TRBD2 (7 bases). The CDR3 is made up of 16 amino acids. The germline V gene has CDR1 LNHDA and CDR2 SQIVND (reference sequence). V dropped 5 bases and J dropped 0 bases, with 14 bases sitting between them. The CDR3 sequence is CASSSGGRASYNEQFF. CDR3 nucleotide sequence: TGTGCCAGTAGTTCCGGGGGGCGGGCCTCCTACAATGAGCAGTTCTTC.

This clone was observed a few times. The chain links TRBV6-1 to TRBJ2-7, with 9 bases aligning to TRBD1. The germline gives CDR1 MNHNS, CDR2 SASEGT. V was pared by 4 bases and J by 0 bases, with 4 bases of the junction left unmatched. This CDR3 has 15 amino acids. The CDR3 bases are TGTGCCAGCAGTGTCAGGGGACAGGGCTCCTACGAGCAGTACTTC. As protein: CASSVRGQGSYEQYF.

The CDR3 sequence is CATKSSGITYNEQFF. The CDR3 DNA reads TGTGCCACCAAGAGTAGCGGGATCACCTACAATGAGCAGTTCTTC. The V gene is TRBV19, the J gene TRBJ2-1; 8 bases are shared with TRBD2. Germline-derived CDR1 and CDR2 are LNHDA and SQIVND (reference sequence). The CDR3 sequence is 15 residues long. V trimming: 10 bases; J trimming: 2 bases; junction bases outside the gene matches: 10.

The rearrangement links TRBV4-3 to TRBJ1-1; a possible D gene is TRBD1 (6 bases). The CDR3 contains 14 residues. In germline, CDR1 is LGHNA, CDR2 YSLEER. The V end lost 4 bases, the J end lost 1 base, and 10 bases lay between the germline ends. The CDR3 nucleotides are TGCGCCAGCAGCCCGGGACACCAGAACACTGAAGCTTTCTTT. Translation: CASSPGHQNTEAFF.

The CDR3 is CASSRLTSRGYNEQFF. The DNA for the CDR3 is TGTGCCAGCAGCCGGCTGACTAGTAGGGGATACAATGAGCAGTTCTTC. The chain carries TRBV14 and TRBJ2-1; TRBD2 might be the D (6 bases). The V and J ends lost 4 bases and 4 bases respectively, with 17 bases between them. Germline V gene lookup returns CDR1 SGHDN and CDR2 FVKESK. The CDR3 spans 16 residues.

This chain links TRBV5-4 with TRBJ2-5; possibly TRBD2 for D (6 bases). The CDR3 spans 16 residues. With 4 bases removed from V and 5 bases from J, the gap between germline ends came to 21 bases. Germline V lookup: CDR1 SGHNT, CDR2 YYREEE (reference sequence). The CDR3 DNA reads as TGTGCCAGCAGCGAGCCGGGACTCTCAGGAGGGGAGACCCAGTACTTC. This translates into CASSEPGLSGGETQYF.

This clone has just a few counts. This chain joins TRBV10-3 and TRBJ2-7; 8 nucleotides align to TRBD1. J lost 3 bases, V lost 10 bases, and 5 bases had no gene match. The CDR3 runs 12 residues. CDR1 ENHRY and CDR2 SYGVKD come from the germline V gene. The CDR3 DNA sequence: TGTGCCACACAGGGGGGCAGCTACGAGCAGTACTTC. Encoded protein: CATQGGSYEQYF.

The genes are TRBV6-1 and TRBJ1-4; D is possibly TRBD1 (5 bases). Trimming removed 6 bases from V and 6 bases from J, with 17 bases in between. The germline V gene encodes CDR1 MNHNS and CDR2 SASEGT. CDR3 size: 15 residues. The CDR3 loop reads CASRDYAGNYEKLFF. CDR3 bases: TGTGCCAGCAGGGATTATGCAGGGAATTATGAAAAACTGTTTTTT.